A selection of T cell receptor beta chains follows, all from one sample in a study of T cells in Graves' hyperthyroidism and ophthalmopathy. TCRdb passed the multiplex PCR reads through MiXCR, listing each CDR3 protein once. Among about 590,000 distinct CDR3 sequences listed, around 14% were seen once. Sequencing was done on a sample of blood. Every receptor here comes from a woman in her 30s with Graves' hyperthyroidism. CDR3s include the opening cysteine and the closing phenylalanine or tryptophan. The D gene is left open where the match is weak. Size values are once, few and many counts, or a class for expanded clones, and some rows have none.

j_call v_call clone_size d_call cdr3_nt cdr3_aa
TRBJ2-1 TRBV11-2 - - TGTGCCAGCAGCTTAGGGGTAGGGGCGGAAGGAGGTTCCTACAATGAGCAGTTCTTC CASSLGVGAEGGSYNEQFF
TRBJ1-5 TRBV20-1 few - TGCAGTGCTAAAGGGGGGGGGGATCAGCCCCAGCATTTT CSAKGGGDQPQHF
TRBJ1-4 TRBV7-6 - TRBD1 TGTGCCAGCAGCTTATATGAGGGGGCACAGGAAAAACTGTTTTTT CASSLYEGAQEKLFF
TRBJ2-1 TRBV4-1 few TRBD2 TGCGCCAGCAACGCTGTAGCGGGACGCTCCTACAATGAGCAGTTCTTC CASNAVAGRSYNEQFF
TRBJ2-7 TRBV27 few TRBD2 TGTGCCAGCAGTAAGGCCCCGGGACTATCGGGCTACGAGCAGTACTTC CASSKAPGLSGYEQYF
TRBJ1-1 TRBV10-3 once TRBD1 TGTGCCATCAGTGAGTCGCCAGGGGGCAAGGCTGAAGCTTTCTTT CAISESPGGKAEAFF
TRBJ1-2 TRBV10-3 few TRBD1 TGTGCCATCAGGGAGGTCGCACAGGGGCATGGCTACACCTTC CAIREVAQGHGYTF
TRBJ2-7 TRBV15 many - TGTGCCACCACAGAGGGACGGGAGTCCTACGAGCAGTACTTC CATTEGRESYEQYF
TRBJ2-3 TRBV18 - - TGTGCCAGCTCACGCCCCGGGTCGAGGGGCAATACGCAGTATTTT CASSRPGSRGNTQYF
TRBJ1-5 TRBV30 many TRBD1 TGTGCCTGGAGTACCAACAGGGGCGATCAGCCCCAGCATTTT CAWSTNRGDQPQHF
TRBJ2-3 TRBV7-9 many TRBD1 TGTGCCAGCAGCTTAGCCCCAGGGGGCGGTGGGGCCTTCACAGATACGCAGTATTTT CASSLAPGGGGAFTDTQYF
TRBJ1-2 TRBV5-1 many TRBD1 TGCGCCAGCAGCGAGGACAGGGACTATGGCTACACCTTC CASSEDRDYGYTF
TRBJ2-7 TRBV5-1 many TRBD2 TGTGCCAGCAGCTCCGGACTAGCCGCCTACGAGCAGTACTTC CASSSGLAAYEQYF
TRBJ2-5 TRBV7-8 - TRBD2 TGTGCCAGCAGCCCGCGGACTAGCGGGAGTGTTAAGACCCAGTACTTC CASSPRTSGSVKTQYF
TRBJ1-4 TRBV5-1 - - TGCGCCAGCAGCTTCGGGGCGGCTAATGAAAAACTGTTTTTT CASSFGAANEKLFF
TRBJ2-7 TRBV30 few - TGTGCCTGGAGGGATAGCGAGCAGTACTTC CAWRDSEQYF
TRBJ1-1 TRBV12-3/TRBV12-4 - - TGTGCCAGCAGTTTATTCGGTCGCGGGACTGAAGCTTTCTTT CASSLFGRGTEAFF
TRBJ1-4 TRBV20-1 - TRBD1 TGCAGTGCTAGAGATGAGACAGGGGGCCCAATTAATGAAAAACTGTTTTTT CSARDETGGPINEKLFF